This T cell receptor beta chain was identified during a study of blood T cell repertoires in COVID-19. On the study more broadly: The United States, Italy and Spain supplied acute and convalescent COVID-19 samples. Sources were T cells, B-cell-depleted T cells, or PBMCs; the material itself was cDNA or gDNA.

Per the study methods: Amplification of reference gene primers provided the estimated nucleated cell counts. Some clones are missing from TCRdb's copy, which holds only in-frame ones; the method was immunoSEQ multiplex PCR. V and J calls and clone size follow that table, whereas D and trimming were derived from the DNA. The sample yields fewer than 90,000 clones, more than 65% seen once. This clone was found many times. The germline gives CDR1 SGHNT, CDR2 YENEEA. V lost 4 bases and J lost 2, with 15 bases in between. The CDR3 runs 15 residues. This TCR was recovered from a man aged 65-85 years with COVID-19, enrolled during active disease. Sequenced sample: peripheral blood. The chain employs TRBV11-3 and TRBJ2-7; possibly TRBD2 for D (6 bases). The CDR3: CASSSRRGLTYEQYF. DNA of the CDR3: TGTGCCAGCAGCTCGAGAAGGGGACTTACCTACGAGCAGTACTTC.